This T cell receptor (beta chain) was obtained from a study of Ad26.COV2.S vaccination and SARS-CoV-2 variants. The CDR3 totals 18 residues. The germline V gene has CDR1 SGHDT and CDR2 YYEEEE. The ends lost 3 bases at V and 4 bases at J; junction bases unmatched: 6. The treatment denotes: around 19 received Ad26.COV2.S at low or high dose, single or two shots; roughly five received placebo; per-sample allocation not given. Samples analyzed were those drawn on day 63 after the first vaccine or placebo injection. Boston hosted the donor, who was an adult aged 18-55 years. TCRdb's table, derived via immunoSEQ multiplex PCR, lists solely in-frame clones and lacks some. The sample has 300,000 to 350,000 clones, 85% seen once; the top ten hold around 2.2%.

The sequence derives from a person aged 18-60 years who received the Ad26.COV2.S COVID-19 vaccine or a placebo. The chain employs TRBV5-6 and TRBJ2-2; 16 nucleotides align to TRBD2. The specimen was peripheral blood, collected in a trial of Ad26.COV2.S vaccine versus placebo. CDR3 sequence reads: CASSWGLAGGPGTGELFF. Here the CDR3 DNA reads TGTGCCAGCAGCTGGGGACTAGCGGGGGGGCCCGGCACCGGGGAGCTGTTTTTT.